One T cell receptor (beta chain) is described in this entry. What it recognizes is unknown. UMIs and a universal primer site were added when TCR cDNA was made by 5'RACE template switching. TCRdb processed the 5' RACE reads anew with MiXCR; each CDR3 protein has one entry. The sample has approximately 450,000 distinct CDR3 sequences; 18% are singletons. The V gene lost 4 bases and the J gene lost 2 bases, with 11 bases spanning the gap. CDR1 and CDR2 from the germline V gene are SGHRS and YFSETQ. This CDR3 has 14 residues. The sample belongs to a study of T cells after yellow fever vaccination. Findings and caveats of the study: The secondary response was weaker but peaked faster, day 5 versus 15.

The rearrangement links TRBV5-1 to TRBJ2-3; D uncertain. This material consisted of PBMCs, taken before the yellow fever booster vaccination. The source is a young man who received the YFV17D yellow fever vaccine. CDR3 in amino acids: CASSLPGDTDTQYF. The CDR3 DNA reads as TGCGCCAGCAGCCTCCCGGGCGACACAGATACGCAGTATTTT.